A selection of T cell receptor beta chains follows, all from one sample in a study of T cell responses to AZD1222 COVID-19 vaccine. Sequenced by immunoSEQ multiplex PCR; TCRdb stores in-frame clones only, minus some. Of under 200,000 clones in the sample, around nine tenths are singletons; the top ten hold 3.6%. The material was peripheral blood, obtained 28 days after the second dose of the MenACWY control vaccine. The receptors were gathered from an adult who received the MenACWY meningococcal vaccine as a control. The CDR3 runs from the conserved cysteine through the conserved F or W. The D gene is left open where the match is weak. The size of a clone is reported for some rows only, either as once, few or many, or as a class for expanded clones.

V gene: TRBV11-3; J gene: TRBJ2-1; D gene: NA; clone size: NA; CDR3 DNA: TGTGCCAGCAGCTTAGGTTTGTGGGCGGGAAGCTCCTACAATGAGCAGTTCTTC; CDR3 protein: CASSLGLWAGSSYNEQFF
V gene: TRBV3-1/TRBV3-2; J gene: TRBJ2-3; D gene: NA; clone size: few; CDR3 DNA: TGTGCCAGCAGCCAAGTTGGAGGGCATACGCAGTATTTT; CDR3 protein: CASSQVGGHTQYF
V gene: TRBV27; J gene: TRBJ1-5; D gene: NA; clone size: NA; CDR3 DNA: TGTGCCAGCAGTTTATCGTTTACTAATCAGCCCCAGCATTTT; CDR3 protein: CASSLSFTNQPQHF
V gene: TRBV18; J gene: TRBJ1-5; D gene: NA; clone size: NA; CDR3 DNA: TGTGCCAGCTCACGGGACACCTATCAGCCCCAGCATTTT; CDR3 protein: CASSRDTYQPQHF
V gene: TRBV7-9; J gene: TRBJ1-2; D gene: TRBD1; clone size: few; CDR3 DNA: TGTGCCAGCAGCTTAGCATACCGGGACAGGGCAGATGGCTACACCTTC; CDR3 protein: CASSLAYRDRADGYTF
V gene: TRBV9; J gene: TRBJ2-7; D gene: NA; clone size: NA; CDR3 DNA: TGTGCCAGCAGCGTAGAACCAGGGGGGACCTACGAGCAGTACTTC; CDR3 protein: CASSVEPGGTYEQYF
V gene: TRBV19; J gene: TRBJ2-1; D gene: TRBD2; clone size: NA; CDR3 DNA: TGTGCCAGTAGTATACTAGCGGGAGGGCCTGGAAATGAGCAGTTCTTC; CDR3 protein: CASSILAGGPGNEQFF
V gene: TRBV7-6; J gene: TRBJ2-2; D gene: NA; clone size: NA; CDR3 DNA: TGTGCCAGCAGCTTAGGAGGGGTCCAGGGCGGGGAGCTGTTTTTT; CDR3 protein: CASSLGGVQGGELFF
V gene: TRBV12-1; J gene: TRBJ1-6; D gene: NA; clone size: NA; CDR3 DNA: TGTGCCAGCAGCGGGGGGGCCTGGGTTTGGATTTCACCCCTCCACTTT; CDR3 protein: CASSGGAWVWISPLHF
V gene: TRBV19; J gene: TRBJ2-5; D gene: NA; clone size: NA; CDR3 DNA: TGTGCCAGTAGTATAATACCGTCTTCACGGGGAGAGACCCAGTACTTC; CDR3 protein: CASSIIPSSRGETQYF
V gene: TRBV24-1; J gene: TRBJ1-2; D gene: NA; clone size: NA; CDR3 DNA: TGTGCCACCAGTGACCCGACCACCCAGGGCTACACCTTC; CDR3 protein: CATSDPTTQGYTF
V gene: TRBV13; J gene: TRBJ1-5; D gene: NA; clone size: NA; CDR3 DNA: TGTGCCAGCAGCCCTGGAAGGAGTCAGCCCCAGCATTTT; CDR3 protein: CASSPGRSQPQHF
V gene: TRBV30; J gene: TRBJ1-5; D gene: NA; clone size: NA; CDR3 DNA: TGTGCCTGGAGTGTACGCGGCGGGCAGCCCCAGCATTTT; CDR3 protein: CAWSVRGGQPQHF
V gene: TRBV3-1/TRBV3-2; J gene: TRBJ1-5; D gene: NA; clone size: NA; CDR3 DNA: TGTGCCAGCAGCCAAAGTCCCGTCGTTACGGGGGGCTGGGGTCAGCCCCAGCATTTT; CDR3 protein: CASSQSPVVTGGWGQPQHF
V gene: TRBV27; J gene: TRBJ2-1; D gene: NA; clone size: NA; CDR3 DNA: TGTGCCAGCAGCTACGACCTCAAGGGGGACAATGAGCAGTTCTTC; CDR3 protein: CASSYDLKGDNEQFF
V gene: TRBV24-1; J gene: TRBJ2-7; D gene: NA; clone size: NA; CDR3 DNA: TGTGCCACCAGCCCCGCGGGACAGTCCTACGAGCAGTACTTC; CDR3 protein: CATSPAGQSYEQYF
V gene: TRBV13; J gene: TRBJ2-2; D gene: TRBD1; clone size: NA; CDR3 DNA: TGTGCCAGCAGCCGGGACAGCGCGAACACCGGGGAGCTGTTTTTT; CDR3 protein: CASSRDSANTGELFF
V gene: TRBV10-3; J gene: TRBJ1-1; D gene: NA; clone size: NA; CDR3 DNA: TGTGCCATCACGAGCGGGTTGAACACTGAAGCTTTCTTT; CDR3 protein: CAITSGLNTEAFF
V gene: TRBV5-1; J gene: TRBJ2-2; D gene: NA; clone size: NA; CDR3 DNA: TGCGCTGGGGCCTCTGGGGCGCACGACACCGGGGAGCTGTTTTTT; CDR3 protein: CAGASGAHDTGELFF
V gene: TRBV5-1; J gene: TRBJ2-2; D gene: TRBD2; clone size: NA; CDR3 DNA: TGCGCCAGCAGCCGAGAAAGGAGCGGGACTAGCGGGATTACCGGGGAGCTGTTTTTT; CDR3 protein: CASSRERSGTSGITGELFF
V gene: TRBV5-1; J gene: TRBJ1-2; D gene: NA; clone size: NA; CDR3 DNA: TGCGCCAGCAGCTTGGACAGTCCTTTGGGAGGCTACACCTTC; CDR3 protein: CASSLDSPLGGYTF
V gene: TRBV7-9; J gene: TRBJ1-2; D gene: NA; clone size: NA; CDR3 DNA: TGTGCCAGCAGCTTAATGGGGGGCTATGGCTACACCTTC; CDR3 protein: CASSLMGGYGYTF
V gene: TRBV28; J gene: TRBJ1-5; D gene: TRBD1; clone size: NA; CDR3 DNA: TGTGCCAGCGGGACAGGGGTTCAGCCCCAGCATTTT; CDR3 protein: CASGTGVQPQHF
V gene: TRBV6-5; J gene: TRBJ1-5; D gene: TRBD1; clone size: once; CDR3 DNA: TGTGCCGGCGGGACAGGCAACCCCCAGCATTTT; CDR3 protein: CAGGTGNPQHF
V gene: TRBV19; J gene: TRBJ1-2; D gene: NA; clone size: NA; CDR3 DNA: TGTGCCACCGAAGGGGGTCTCGGCTACACCTTC; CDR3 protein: CATEGGLGYTF
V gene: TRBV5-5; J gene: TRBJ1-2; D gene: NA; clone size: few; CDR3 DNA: TGTGCCAGCAGCCTACAGGGCAGGGACGGCTACACCTTC; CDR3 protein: CASSLQGRDGYTF
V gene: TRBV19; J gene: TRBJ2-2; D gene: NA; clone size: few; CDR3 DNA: TGTGCCACCCAAAGTTTTCGGGGTTTTACACGCGCCGGGGAGCTGTTTTTT; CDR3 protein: CATQSFRGFTRAGELFF
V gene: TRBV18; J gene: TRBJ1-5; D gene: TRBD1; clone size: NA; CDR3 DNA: TGTGCCAGCTCCGGACAGGGGGATCAGCCCCAGCATTTT; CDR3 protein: CASSGQGDQPQHF
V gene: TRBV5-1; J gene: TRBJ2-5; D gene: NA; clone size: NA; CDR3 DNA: TGCGCCAGCAGCTTGGGGATCCAAGAGACCCAGTACTTC; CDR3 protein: CASSLGIQETQYF
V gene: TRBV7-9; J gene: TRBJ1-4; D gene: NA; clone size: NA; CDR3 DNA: TGTGCCAGCAGCAGCAACACGGGACACGGAGAAAAACTGTTTTTT; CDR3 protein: CASSSNTGHGEKLFF
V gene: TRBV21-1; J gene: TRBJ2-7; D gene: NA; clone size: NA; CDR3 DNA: TGTGCCAGCAGCAAAGCGGGCACACCTGACTCCTACGAGCAGTACTTC; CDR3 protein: CASSKAGTPDSYEQYF
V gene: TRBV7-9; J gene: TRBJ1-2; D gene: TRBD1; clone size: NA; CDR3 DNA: TGTGCCAGCAGCTTAGCCGGACAGGAACTCTATGGCTACACCTTC; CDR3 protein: CASSLAGQELYGYTF
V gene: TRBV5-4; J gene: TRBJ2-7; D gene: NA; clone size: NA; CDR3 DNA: TGTGCCAGCAGCAGGGGGCGGGAGGTCCTTTACGAGCAGTACTTC; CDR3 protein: CASSRGREVLYEQYF
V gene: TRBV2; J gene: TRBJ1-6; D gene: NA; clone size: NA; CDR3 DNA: TGTGCCAGCAGTAATCAGGGTTCCTATAATTCACCCCTCCACTTT; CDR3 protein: CASSNQGSYNSPLHF
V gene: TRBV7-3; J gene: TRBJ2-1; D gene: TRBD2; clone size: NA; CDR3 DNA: TGTGCCAGCAGCCTCTCGGGAGCGGGAGGGCCGGTTGAGCAGTTCTTC; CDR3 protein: CASSLSGAGGPVEQFF
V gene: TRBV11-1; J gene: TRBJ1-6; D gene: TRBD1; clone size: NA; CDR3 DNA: TGTGCCAGCAGCCGGACAGGTGCGAATTCACCCCTCCACTTT; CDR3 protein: CASSRTGANSPLHF
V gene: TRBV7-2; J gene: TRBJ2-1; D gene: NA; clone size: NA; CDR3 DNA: TGTGCCAGCAGCTTAGGAAGGGACACTTTCTCCTACAATGAGCAGTTCTTC; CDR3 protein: CASSLGRDTFSYNEQFF
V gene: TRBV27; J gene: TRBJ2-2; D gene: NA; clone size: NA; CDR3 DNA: TGTGCCAGCAATCCGTCGGGGATCACCGGGGAGCTGTTTTTT; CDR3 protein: CASNPSGITGELFF
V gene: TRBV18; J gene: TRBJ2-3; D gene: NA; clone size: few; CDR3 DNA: TGTGCCAGCTCACCACCTGGAGATACGCAGTATTTT; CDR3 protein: CASSPPGDTQYF
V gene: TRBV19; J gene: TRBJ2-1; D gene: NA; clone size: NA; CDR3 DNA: TGTGCCAGTAGCTCAGCCAGCGGGTCCTACAATGAGCAGTTCTTC; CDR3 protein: CASSSASGSYNEQFF
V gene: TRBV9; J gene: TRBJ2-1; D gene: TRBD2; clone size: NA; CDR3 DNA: TGTGCCAGCAGCGTAGTTTCTAGCGGGGGGAATGAGCAGTTCTTC; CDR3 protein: CASSVVSSGGNEQFF
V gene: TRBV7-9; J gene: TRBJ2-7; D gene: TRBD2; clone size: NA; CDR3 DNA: TGTGCCAGCAGCTCCTTGACTAGCGGTAACTACGAGCAGTACTTC; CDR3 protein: CASSSLTSGNYEQYF
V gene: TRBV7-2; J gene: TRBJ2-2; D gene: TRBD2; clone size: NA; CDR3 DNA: TGTGCCAGCAGCTTCGGGGGCCTTAGCGGGGGCACCGGGGAGCTGTTTTTT; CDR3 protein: CASSFGGLSGGTGELFF
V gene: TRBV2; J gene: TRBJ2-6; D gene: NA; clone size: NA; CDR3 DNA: TGTGCCAGCAGTCCTGGGGCTGGGGCCAACGTCCTGACTTTC; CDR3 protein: CASSPGAGANVLTF
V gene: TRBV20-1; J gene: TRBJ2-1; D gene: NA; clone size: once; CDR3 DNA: TGCAGTGCAACTGACTCACCCCAGTTCTTC; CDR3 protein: CSATDSPQFF
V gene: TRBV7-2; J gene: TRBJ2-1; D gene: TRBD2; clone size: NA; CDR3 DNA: TGTGCCAGCAGCTTCATGACTAGCGGGAGAGGGGCAAGTGGCAATGAGCAGTTCTTC; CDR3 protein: CASSFMTSGRGASGNEQFF
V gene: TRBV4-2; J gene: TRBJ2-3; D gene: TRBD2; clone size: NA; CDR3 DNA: TGTGCCAGCAGCCCTAGCGGGAGCACAGATACGCAGTATTTT; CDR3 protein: CASSPSGSTDTQYF
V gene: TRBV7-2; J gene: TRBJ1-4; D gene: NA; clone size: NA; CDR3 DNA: TGTGCCAGCAGCAAGGGGTTCAGAAATGAAAAACTGTTTTTT; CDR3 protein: CASSKGFRNEKLFF
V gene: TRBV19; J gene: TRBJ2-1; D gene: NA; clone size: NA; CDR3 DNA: TGTGCCAGTAGTCCCCTTGGCCATGAGCAGTTCTTC; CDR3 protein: CASSPLGHEQFF
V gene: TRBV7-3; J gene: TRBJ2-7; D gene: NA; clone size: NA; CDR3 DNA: TGTGCCAGCAGCCCCCGACAGAGCTCCTACGAGCAGTACTTC; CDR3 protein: CASSPRQSSYEQYF
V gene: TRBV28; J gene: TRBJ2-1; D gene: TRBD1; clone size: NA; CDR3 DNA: TGTGCCAGCAGTCACACAGGGGGCCCTGGATCCTACAATGAGCAGTTCTTC; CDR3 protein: CASSHTGGPGSYNEQFF
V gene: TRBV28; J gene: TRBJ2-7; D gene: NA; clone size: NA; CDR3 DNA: TGTGCCAGCAGTTTCCCCCTAGGGGGGAACCCCTACGAGCAGTACTTC; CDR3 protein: CASSFPLGGNPYEQYF
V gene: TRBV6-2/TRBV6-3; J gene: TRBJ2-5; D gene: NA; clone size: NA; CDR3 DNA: TGTGCCAGCAGCCTCCAAGAGACCCAGTACTTC; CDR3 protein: CASSLQETQYF